The 14 T cell receptor beta chains presented below share a single source sample, sequenced in a study of T-cell reconstitution after alpha-beta-depleted transplantation in children. The library targeted TCRbeta and was prepared with unique molecular identifiers. TCRdb reprocessed the PCR reads with MiXCR, giving one entry per CDR3 protein. This table holds 500,000 to 750,000 distinct CDR3 sequences, over 20% found once. The material was PBMCs, obtained before TCRalphabeta/CD19-depleted stem cell transplant. Receptors originate from a boy in the first two years of life with Wiskott-Aldrich syndrome, due to receive a stem cell transplant.

Only a few counts were recorded for this clonotype. The chain employs TRBV5-1 and TRBJ1-2; 8 positions agree with TRBD1. Per the germline V gene, CDR1 is SGHRS and CDR2 is YFSETQ. V gave up 5 bases and J gave up 3 bases; unmatched junction bases: 12. The CDR3 has 16 residues. The CDR3 here is CASRAVGQDPHYGYTF. The CDR3 DNA sequence: TGCGCCAGCAGGGCTGTGGGACAGGACCCTCACTATGGCTACACCTTC.

The CDR3 reads CASGSSYTGELFF. The CDR3 DNA reads TGTGCCAGCGGAAGTTCATACACCGGGGAGCTGTTTTTT. The chain recombines TRBV7-3 with TRBJ2-2, with D unresolved. The V gene's germline CDR1 is SGHTA and CDR2 FQGTGA. The CDR3 totals 13 residues. V dropped 8 bases and J dropped 3 bases, with 10 bases sitting between them. Supplemented by reference TRBV7-3 and TRBJ2-2, the full variable domain reads GAGVSQTPSNKVTEKGKYVELRCDPISGHTALYWYRQSLGQGPEFLIYFQGTGAADDSGLPNDRFFAVRPEGSVSTLKIQRTERGDSAVYLCASGSSYTGELFFGEGSRLTVL.

The chain joins TRBV12-3 or TRBV12-4 to TRBJ1-5; TRBD1 aligns across 10 bases. V gave up 8 bases and J gave up 5 bases; unmatched junction bases: 15. This CDR3 spans 17 amino acids. CDR3 loop: CASGPMSWGQGYQPQHF. In DNA, the CDR3 is TGTGCCAGCGGTCCTATGAGCTGGGGACAGGGGTATCAGCCCCAGCATTTT.

The V call is TRBV2, the J call TRBJ1-5; D gene ambiguous. Germline V lookup: CDR1 SNHLY, CDR2 FYNNEI. Trimming pared 0 bases from V and 1 base from J, leaving 7 bases between. The CDR3 covers 15 residues. In DNA, the CDR3 is TGTGCCAGCAGTGAAGCAGTGAAGAGCAATCAGCCCCAGCATTTT. Its protein is CASSEAVKSNQPQHF. The full variable domain, with the rest looked up from reference TRBV2 and TRBJ1-5, is EPEVTQTPSHQVTQMGQEVILRCVPISNHLYFYWYRQILGQKVEFLVSFYNNEISEKSEIFDDQFSVERPDGSNFTLKIRSTKLEDSAMYFCASSEAVKSNQPQHFGDGTRLSIL.

The chain carries TRBV28 and TRBJ2-7, with D possibly matching TRBD1 (5 bases). V dropped 6 bases and J dropped 3 bases, with 15 bases sitting between them. There are 14 residues in the CDR3. CDR1 and CDR2 from the germline V gene are MDHEN and SYDVKM. CDR3 nucleotides: TGTGCCAGCAGGTCAGGGATCTTGGACTACGAGCAGTACTTC. Translation: CASRSGILDYEQYF. The variable domain in full, with the rest retrieved from reference TRBV28 and TRBJ2-7, is DVKVTQSSRYLVKRTGEKVFLECVQDMDHENMFWYRQDPGLGLRLIYFSYDVKMKEKGDIPEGYSVSREKKERFSLILESASTNQTSMYLCASRSGILDYEQYFGPGTRLTVT.

This clonotype was picked up a small number of times. V usage is TRBV5-1 and J usage is TRBJ2-2; 9 nucleotides line up with TRBD1. The germline V gene encodes CDR1 SGHRS and CDR2 YFSETQ. The CDR3 runs 17 residues. Unmatched junction bases numbered 6, after V lost 0 bases and J lost 3 bases. The CDR3 bases are TGCGCCAGCAGCTTGGCGTCGACAGGGGGTCACACCGGGGAGCTGTTTTTT. Translated: CASSLASTGGHTGELFF.

The gene calls are TRBV15 and TRBJ2-5, with 9 bases identical to TRBD2. Looked up from germline, CDR1 is LNHNV and CDR2 is YYDKDF (reference sequence). This CDR3 has 15 residues. V trimming: 5 bases; J trimming: 4 bases; junction bases outside the gene matches: 8. The CDR3: CATSDQAGGGETQYF. The CDR3 coding sequence is TGTGCCACCAGCGACCAAGCGGGAGGTGGAGAGACCCAGTACTTC.

This clonotype was picked up a small number of times. This rearrangement joins TRBV19 to TRBJ2-6, with D perhaps TRBD1 or TRBD2 (5 bases each). CDR3 length equals 14 residues. CDR1 and CDR2 (germline): LNHDA, SQIVND (reference sequence). The V and J ends lost 3 bases and 2 bases respectively, with 5 bases between them. CDR3 nucleotides: TGTGCCAGTAGTATGGGGGCTGGGGCCAACGTCCTGACTTTC. Translation: CASSMGAGANVLTF.

This clonotype appeared a few times. The CDR3 nucleotides read TGTGCCACCAGCACTCAGGGACCAGATACGCAGTATTTT. Amino acid sequence: CATSTQGPDTQYF. The chain is built from TRBV15 and TRBJ2-3; D could derive from TRBD1 or TRBD2 (5 bases each). The germline CDR1 and CDR2 sequences are LNHNV and YYDKDF (reference sequence). V lost 4 bases to trimming and J lost 4 bases, with 9 bases between them. This CDR3 has 13 residues.

This chain joins TRBV29-1 and TRBJ1-1; D is ambiguous. This CDR3 is built from 12 residues. V gave up 4 bases and J gave up 1 base, with 7 bases separating them. Germline V gene data show CDR1 as SQVTM and CDR2 as ANQGSEA. The CDR3 sequence: CSVVPRNTEAFF. The DNA for the CDR3 is TGCAGCGTTGTTCCGAGGAACACTGAAGCTTTCTTT.

This rearrangement joins TRBV6-5 to TRBJ2-3; 7 bases are a match to TRBD2. This CDR3 contains 17 residues. CDR1 MNHEY and CDR2 SVGAGI come from the germline V gene. With 2 bases clipped from V and 5 bases from J, the junction kept 13 bases outside the gene matches. The CDR3 DNA sequence: TGTGCCAGCAGTTACCGCGGGTTGGGGGGGAAGGGAGATACGCAGTATTTT. This codes for CASSYRGLGGKGDTQYF.

This clonotype was observed a few times. V is TRBV6-4 and J is TRBJ2-3; 7 positions match TRBD1. The CDR3 runs 15 residues. Trimming at V came to 6 bases and at J to 0 bases, leaving 6 bases not matched to a gene. In germline, CDR1 is MRHNA, CDR2 SNTAGT. The CDR3 sequence is CASRRQGISTDTQYF. Here the CDR3 DNA reads TGTGCCAGCAGGAGACAGGGTATAAGCACAGATACGCAGTATTTT.

The genes are TRBV19 and TRBJ2-7; TRBD2 matches at 8 bases. Germline V CDR1 and CDR2: LNHDA, SQIVND (reference sequence). This CDR3 has 14 amino acids. The J segment lost 7 bases and the V segment lost 5 bases, leaving 10 bases of the junction unmatched. The CDR3 is CASSQGSGALEQYF. The DNA for the CDR3 is TGTGCCAGTAGTCAGGGTAGCGGGGCCTTGGAGCAGTACTTC. Full variable domain (remainder filled in from reference TRBV19 and TRBJ2-7): DGGITQSPKYLFRKEGQNVTLSCEQNLNHDAMYWYRQDPGQGLRLIYYSQIVNDFQKGDIAEGYSVSREKKESFPLTVTSAQKNPTAFYLCASSQGSGALEQYFGPGTRLTVT.

CDR3 protein: CASSLRTGHGDEQFF. DNA of the CDR3: TGTGCCAGCAGCCTTAGGACAGGGCACGGAGATGAGCAGTTCTTC. This chain joins TRBV27 and TRBJ2-1, with 8 bases lining up with TRBD1. CDR3 length equals 15 residues. Per germline, CDR1 MNHEY and CDR2 SMNVEV (reference sequence). With 6 bases clipped from V and 8 bases from J, the junction kept 12 bases outside the gene matches.